The T cell receptor beta chain under discussion was sequenced for a study of blood T cell repertoires in COVID-19. The CDR3 contains 16 residues. Germline CDR1 reads SGHRS; CDR2 reads YFSETQ. The V segment lost 2 bases and the J segment 9 bases; nucleotides outside the gene matches: 10. Using immunoSEQ multiplex PCR, the repertoire was profiled, and TCRdb retains in-frame clones only, with some absent. The sample carries approximately 75,000 clones, about 85% recorded once. The sample consisted of peripheral blood. The chain couples TRBV5-1 to TRBJ1-6; 8 bases are shared with TRBD1. The sequence came from a man older than 75 with acute or convalescent COVID-19. CDR3 region: CASSLELDRGGSPLHF. DNA for the CDR3: TGCGCCAGCAGCTTAGAACTCGACAGGGGCGGTTCACCCCTCCACTTT.